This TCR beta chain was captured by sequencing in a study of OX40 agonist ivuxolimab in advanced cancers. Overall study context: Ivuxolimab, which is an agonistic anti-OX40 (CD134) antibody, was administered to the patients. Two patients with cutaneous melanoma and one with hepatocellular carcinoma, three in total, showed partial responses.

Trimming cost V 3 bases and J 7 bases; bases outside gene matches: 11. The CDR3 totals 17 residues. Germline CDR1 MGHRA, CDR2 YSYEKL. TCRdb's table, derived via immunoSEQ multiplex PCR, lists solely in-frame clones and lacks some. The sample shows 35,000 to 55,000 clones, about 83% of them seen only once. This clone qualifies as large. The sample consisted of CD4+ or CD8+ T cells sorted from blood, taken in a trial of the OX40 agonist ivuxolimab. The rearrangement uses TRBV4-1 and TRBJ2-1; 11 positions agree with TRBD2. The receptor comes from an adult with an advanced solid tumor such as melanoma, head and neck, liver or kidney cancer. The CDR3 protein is CASSHFLTSGNANEQFF. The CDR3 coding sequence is TGCGCCAGCAGCCACTTTCTGACTAGCGGGAATGCGAATGAGCAGTTCTTC.